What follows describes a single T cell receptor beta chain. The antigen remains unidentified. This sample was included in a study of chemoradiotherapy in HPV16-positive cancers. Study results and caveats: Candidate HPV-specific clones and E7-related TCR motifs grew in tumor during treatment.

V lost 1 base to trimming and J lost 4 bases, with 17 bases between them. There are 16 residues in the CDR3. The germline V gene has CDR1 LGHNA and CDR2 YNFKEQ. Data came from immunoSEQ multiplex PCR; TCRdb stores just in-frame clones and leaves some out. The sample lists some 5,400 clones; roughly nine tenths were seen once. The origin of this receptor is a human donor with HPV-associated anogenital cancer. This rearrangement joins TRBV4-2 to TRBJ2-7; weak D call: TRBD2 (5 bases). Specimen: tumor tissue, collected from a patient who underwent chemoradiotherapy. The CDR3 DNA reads TGTGCCAGCAGCCAAGTAGGATGGGAGAGTTCTTACGAGCAGTACTTC. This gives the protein CASSQVGWESSYEQYF.